The subject of this entry is one T cell receptor beta chain. The data were taken from a study of blood T cell repertoires in COVID-19. Libraries were prepared by immunoSEQ multiplex PCR; TCRdb keeps only in-frame clonotypes and omits some of them. Here the sample spans roughly 320,000 clones, 85% to 95% being singletons. The CDR3 is 16 amino acids. V was cut by 4 bases and J by 5 bases, with 20 bases left in between. Germline lookup yields CDR1 SGHVS and CDR2 FQNEAQ. Specimen: PBMCs or T cells enriched from blood (not recorded which). The TCR was taken from a woman aged 30 to 39 who had been exposed to COVID-19. This sequence joins TRBV7-8 and TRBJ1-2, with D tentatively TRBD1 (6 bases). In DNA form, the CDR3 reads TGTGCCAGCAGCTCCGGTTTGGGGCAGGGGTATTATGGCTACACCTTC. As protein: CASSSGLGQGYYGYTF.